The present TCR beta chain was sequenced within a study of blood T cell repertoires in COVID-19. Across the study: Donors in the United States, Italy and Spain gave samples during acute or convalescent COVID-19.

In the study's own analysis: Using reference gene primer amplification, nucleated cell counts were estimated. Method: immunoSEQ multiplex PCR; TCRdb's copy keeps in-frame clones and lacks some. That table furnishes V, J and clone size, whereas the DNA furnished D and trimming. The sample records 55,000 to 80,000 clones, 89% being singletons. The length of the CDR3 is 16 residues. Germline CDR1 SGHRS, CDR2 YFSETQ. J gave up 2 bases and V 1 base, and 5 bases lay outside the gene matches. The receptor was isolated from a man in his forties or fifties with active COVID-19. Sequencing was done on a sample of peripheral blood. The chain is built from TRBV5-1 and TRBJ2-7; 11 bases match TRBD2. The CDR3 sequence is CASSLQTSGGAYEQYF. The CDR3 DNA reads TGCGCCAGCAGCTTGCAAACTAGCGGGGGAGCCTACGAGCAGTACTTC.